Below, 28 T cell receptor beta chains from the same sample are listed, as sequenced in a study of radiation and T cells in renal cell carcinoma. Sample time point: baseline pretreatment blood. Treatment of the sample: 15 Gy SBRT to primary tumor, nephrectomy 4 weeks later. Produced via immunoSEQ multiplex PCR; TCRdb's table is partial and in-frame only. The sample has 150,000 or so clones; roughly 80% are singletons. Sequenced material: blood, taken from a patient whose treatment included radiotherapy and nephrectomy. These receptors were taken from a woman between 45 and 65 years old with renal cell carcinoma.

This clone was observed a few times. The V gene is TRBV19, the J gene TRBJ1-4; weak D call: TRBD1 (5 bases). With 3 bases removed from V and 10 bases from J, the gap between germline ends came to 18 bases. This CDR3 is built from 15 residues. CDR1 and CDR2 from the germline V gene are LNHDA and SQIVND (reference sequence). CDR3 sequence: CASSILDSRWPKLFF. The CDR3, as DNA: TGTGCCAGTAGTATTCTCGACAGTCGGTGGCCAAAACTGTTTTTT.

This chain connects TRBV29-1 to TRBJ1-1; the match to TRBD1 covers 10 bases. Germline V gene sequence: CDR1 SQVTM, CDR2 ANQGSEA. V lost 6 bases and J lost 4; bases outside the gene matches: 5. The CDR3 length is 13 residues. In DNA, the CDR3 is TGCAGCGTCAGGACAGGGGGACGCACTGAAGCTTTCTTT. It codes for CSVRTGGRTEAFF.

The genes are TRBV6-5 and TRBJ1-3, with D perhaps matching TRBD1 (6 bases). CDR3 length equals 14 residues. Trimming removed 2 bases from V and 3 bases from J, with 8 bases in between. Germline values: CDR1 MNHEY, CDR2 SVGAGI. This CDR3 reads CASSYGQRGNTIYF. Here the CDR3 DNA reads TGTGCCAGCAGTTACGGACAGCGTGGAAACACCATATATTTT.

This clone has a single count. CDR3 sequence reads: CASSLESRTNEQFF. DNA for the CDR3: TGCGCCAGCAGCTTGGAGTCCAGGACCAATGAGCAGTTCTTC. The V call is TRBV5-1, the J call TRBJ2-1; D gene unclear. Germline V lookup: CDR1 SGHRS, CDR2 YFSETQ. The V end lost 0 bases, the J end lost 6 bases, and 10 bases lay between the germline ends. This CDR3 has 14 residues. The variable domain in full, with the rest retrieved from reference TRBV5-1 and TRBJ2-1, is KAGVTQTPRYLIKTRGQQVTLSCSPISGHRSVSWYQQTPGQGLQFLFEYFSETQRNKGNFPGRFSGRQFSNSRSEMNVSTLELGDSALYLCASSLESRTNEQFFGPGTRLTVL.

The genes are TRBV7-6 and TRBJ1-1; D not resolved. This CDR3 contains 15 residues. Per the germline V gene, CDR1 is SGHVS and CDR2 is FNYEAQ. V shed 0 bases and J shed 5 bases, with 13 bases lying between them. The CDR3 loop is CASSLAGSPGTEAFF. The CDR3, as DNA: TGTGCCAGCAGCTTAGCCGGGTCCCCGGGGACTGAAGCTTTCTTT.

V usage is TRBV5-6 and J usage is TRBJ2-7, with D perhaps matching TRBD2 (6 bases). The V and J ends lost 0 bases and 3 bases respectively, with 7 bases between them. From germline, CDR1 is SGHDT and CDR2 YYEEEE. The CDR3 is 13 amino acids. The CDR3 nucleotides read TGTGCCAGCAGCTTGGGGGGAGGCTACGAGCAGTACTTC. As protein: CASSLGGGYEQYF.

The chain is built from TRBV29-1 and TRBJ1-2; D is unclear. Trimming removed 2 bases from V and 4 bases from J, with 11 bases in between. The germline CDR1 and CDR2 sequences are SQVTM and ANQGSEA. The CDR3 runs to 13 residues. CDR3 protein: CSVELIRGYGYTF. CDR3 DNA: TGCAGCGTTGAATTGATTAGAGGCTATGGCTACACCTTC.

The rearrangement links TRBV5-6 to TRBJ1-5, with TRBD1 matching 9 bases. Germline values: CDR1 SGHDT, CDR2 YYEEEE. The CDR3 is 15 residues long. Unmatched junction bases numbered 9, after V lost 4 bases and J lost 7 bases. This CDR3 is CASSLGTGGGQPQHF. In DNA, the CDR3 is TGTGCCAGCAGCCTGGGCACAGGGGGCGGGCAGCCCCAGCATTTT.

V is TRBV7-2 and J is TRBJ2-2; D gene unclear. The CDR3 contains 11 residues. Trimming shortened V by 2 bases and J by 7 bases, and 2 bases separated the two germline ends. CDR1 SGHTA and CDR2 FQGNSA come from the germline V gene. The CDR3 DNA is TGTGCCAGCAGCTTAATCGGGGAGCTGTTTTTT. It translates to CASSLIGELFF.

The rearrangement uses TRBV5-4 and TRBJ1-2; D remains ambiguous. Trimming removed 4 bases from V and 0 bases from J, with 13 bases in between. Germline CDR1 reads SGHNT; CDR2 reads YYREEE (reference sequence). The CDR3 length is 15 residues. The chain's CDR3 is CASSPQPDPNYGYTF. The CDR3 nucleotides are TGTGCCAGCAGCCCGCAACCGGACCCTAACTATGGCTACACCTTC.

This chain joins TRBV7-9 and TRBJ2-3; either TRBD1 or TRBD2 may fit D (5 bases each). Deletions cut 5 bases from V and 4 bases from J, with 25 bases between. The V gene's germline CDR1 is SEHNR and CDR2 FQNEAQ (reference sequence). There are 18 residues in the CDR3. The CDR3 DNA reads as TGTGCCAGCAGCCCAGGACAACCTAGCTTAGTCCAGCCAGATACGCAGTATTTT. Its translation is CASSPGQPSLVQPDTQYF.

Of note for this clone: Additional DNA sequences in this sample encode the identical CDR3. The chain joins TRBV7-2 to TRBJ1-4; TRBD1 matches 10 bases. This CDR3 spans 15 amino acids. Germline assignment: CDR1 SGHTA and CDR2 FQGNSA. J was trimmed by 8 bases and V by 1 base; bases with no gene match: 4. The CDR3 loop is CASSLGGQGGEKLFF. The CDR3 nucleotides are TGTGCCAGCAGCTTAGGTGGACAGGGGGGCGAAAAACTGTTTTTT.

This chain uses TRBV25-1 with TRBJ1-1; D not resolved. The CDR3 is 12 residues long. Germline CDR1 MGHDK, CDR2 SYGVNS. V gave up 2 bases and J gave up 6 bases, with 7 bases separating them. CDR3 sequence reads: CASSEPQAEAFF. The CDR3 bases are TGTGCCAGCAGTGAACCCCAGGCTGAAGCTTTCTTT.

V usage is TRBV4-3 and J usage is TRBJ1-2, with D possibly being TRBD1 (5 bases). The germline gives CDR1 LGHNA, CDR2 YSLEER. V was cut by 0 bases and J by 5 bases, with 13 bases left in between. This CDR3 has 15 amino acids. The CDR3 coding sequence is TGCGCCAGCAGCCAAGATACGTCTGGGGGATATGGCTACACCTTC. This gives the protein CASSQDTSGGYGYTF.

This chain uses TRBV5-4 with TRBJ2-5; 7 bases agree with TRBD1. V dropped 0 bases and J dropped 1; count of bases not matched to a gene: 6. Per the germline V gene, CDR1 is SGHNT and CDR2 is YYREEE (reference sequence). The CDR3 loop spans 16 amino acids. The CDR3 here is CASSLGQGKFQETQYF. CDR3 DNA: TGTGCCAGCAGCTTGGGACAGGGAAAGTTCCAAGAGACCCAGTACTTC.

The chain uses TRBV15 and TRBJ1-2; 7 bases match TRBD1. The trim removed 4 bases at V and 8 bases at J, leaving 10 bases unmatched. CDR1 LNHNV and CDR2 YYDKDF come from the germline V gene (reference sequence). The CDR3 loop spans 14 amino acids. CDR3 sequence (DNA): TGTGCCACCAGCAATGACAGGGTGAATTTGGGCTACACCTTC. As protein: CATSNDRVNLGYTF.

V usage is TRBV7-2 and J usage is TRBJ2-2, with 8 bases lining up with TRBD2. This CDR3 has 14 residues. The trim removed 2 bases at V and 7 bases at J, leaving 3 bases unmatched. The V gene's germline CDR1 is SGHTA and CDR2 FQGNSA. CDR3 loop: CASSLQAGDGELFF. CDR3 DNA: TGTGCCAGCAGCTTACAAGCGGGGGACGGGGAGCTGTTTTTT. Complete variable domain (other parts from reference TRBV7-2 and TRBJ2-2): GAGVSQSPSNKVTEKGKDVELRCDPISGHTALYWYRQSLGQGLEFLIYFQGNSAPDKSGLPSDRFSAERTGGSVSTLTIQRTQQEDSAVYLCASSLQAGDGELFFGEGSRLTVL.

The gene calls are TRBV19 and TRBJ1-5; D is uncertain. The V and J ends lost 4 bases and 6 bases respectively, with 10 bases between them. The germline V gene encodes CDR1 LNHDA and CDR2 SQIVND (reference sequence). This CDR3 is built from 13 residues. CDR3 sequence: CASSRGSGQPQHF. The CDR3 coding sequence is TGTGCCAGTAGTAGAGGATCGGGTCAGCCCCAGCATTTT.

This rearrangement joins TRBV18 to TRBJ2-5; perhaps TRBD2 as D (6 bases). Trimming removed 3 bases from V and 4 bases from J, with 15 bases in between. The CDR3 covers 15 residues. Germline CDR1 KGHSH, CDR2 LQKENI. Here the CDR3 reads CASSPLKGGTETQYF. The CDR3 DNA reads as TGTGCCAGCTCACCTCTTAAGGGAGGAACAGAGACCCAGTACTTC.

The chain is built from TRBV30 and TRBJ2-3; maybe TRBD2 (5 bases). This CDR3 region has 13 residues. Looked up from germline, CDR1 is GTSNPN and CDR2 is SVGIG (reference sequence). Trimming took off 0 bases at V and 3 bases at J, with 7 bases between the two ends. The CDR3 spells CAWSVGGTDTQYF. The DNA of the CDR3 is TGTGCCTGGAGTGTTGGCGGGACAGATACGCAGTATTTT.

As DNA, the CDR3 is TGTGCCAGCAGCTCGGGGAGCTCCTACGAGCAGTACTTC. The encoded protein is CASSSGSSYEQYF. The chain combines TRBV7-2 with TRBJ2-7, with TRBD2 as a possible D gene (5 bases). Trimming left V 4 bases short and J 0 bases short, with 7 bases between. Germline CDR1 and CDR2: SGHTA and FQGNSA. The CDR3 is 13 amino acids.

This clone was observed at least ten times. This chain uses TRBV4-2 with TRBJ2-7; D gene uncertain. CDR3 length: 13 amino acids. Germline V gene sequence: CDR1 LGHNA, CDR2 YNFKEQ. The V end was cut by 1 base, the J end by 7 bases, with 11 bases between. The CDR3 DNA sequence: TGTGCCAGCAGCCAAGGGCAGATAGGGGAGCAGTACTTC. As protein: CASSQGQIGEQYF.

The chain uses TRBV27 and TRBJ2-3; D unresolved. The length of the CDR3 is 14 residues. V was clipped by 1 base and J by 2 bases, with 7 bases between them. Germline CDR1 and CDR2: MNHEY and SMNVEV (reference sequence). Written as DNA, the CDR3 is TGTGCCAGCAGTTTATTTCGTGACACAGATACGCAGTATTTT. Protein sequence: CASSLFRDTDTQYF.

This rearrangement joins TRBV9 to TRBJ2-2, with no clear D. Trimming removed 0 bases at V and 2 bases at J, with 5 bases between. Germline V CDR1 and CDR2: SGDLS, YYNGEE. The CDR3 has 14 residues. The CDR3 DNA is TGTGCCAGCAGCGTAGAAGCAAACACCGGGGAGCTGTTTTTT. Translation gives CASSVEANTGELFF.

The chain is built from TRBV4-3 and TRBJ2-7; tentatively, D is TRBD2 (6 bases). V was clipped by 3 bases and J by 2 bases, with 14 bases between them. The length of the CDR3 is 15 residues. Germline V lookup: CDR1 LGHNA, CDR2 YSLEER. The CDR3 DNA sequence: TGCGCCAGCAGCCAGATGGGCGAGCGGGCCTACGAGCAGTACTTC. Translated, it gives CASSQMGERAYEQYF.

V gene TRBV19 combines with J gene TRBJ1-1; TRBD1 aligns across 7 bases. This CDR3 has 14 residues. V was pared by 6 bases and J by 10 bases, with 14 bases of the junction left unmatched. The germline V gene has CDR1 LNHDA and CDR2 SQIVND (reference sequence). CDR3 DNA: TGTGCCAGTAGCCTAACAGGGGCGGCGAGGGGAGCTTTCTTT. It yields the protein CASSLTGAARGAFF.

The gene calls are TRBV7-9 and TRBJ2-3; 12 positions agree with TRBD2. CDR3 length equals 15 residues. Germline V gene sequence: CDR1 SEHNR, CDR2 FQNEAQ (reference sequence). V lost 5 bases, J lost 3 bases, and 3 bases stayed unmatched. The CDR3 DNA sequence: TGTGCCAGCAGCCCTGGGACTAGCGGGACAGATACGCAGTATTTT. Its protein is CASSPGTSGTDTQYF. The whole variable domain, filled in from reference TRBV7-9 and TRBJ2-3, reads DTGVSQNPRHKITKRGQNVTFRCDPISEHNRLYWYRQTLGQGPEFLTYFQNEAQLEKSRLLSDRFSAERPKGSFSTLEIQRTEQGDSAMYLCASSPGTSGTDTQYFGPGTRLTVL.

The rearrangement joins TRBV6-5 to TRBJ1-1, with 7 bases identical to TRBD1. CDR1 is MNHEY and CDR2 is SVGAGI in the germline V gene. V was clipped by 6 bases and J by 5 bases; unmatched bases: 6. The CDR3 runs to 13 residues. CDR3: CASRRQGLTEAFF. CDR3 nucleotide sequence: TGTGCCAGCAGACGACAGGGTTTGACTGAAGCTTTCTTT.